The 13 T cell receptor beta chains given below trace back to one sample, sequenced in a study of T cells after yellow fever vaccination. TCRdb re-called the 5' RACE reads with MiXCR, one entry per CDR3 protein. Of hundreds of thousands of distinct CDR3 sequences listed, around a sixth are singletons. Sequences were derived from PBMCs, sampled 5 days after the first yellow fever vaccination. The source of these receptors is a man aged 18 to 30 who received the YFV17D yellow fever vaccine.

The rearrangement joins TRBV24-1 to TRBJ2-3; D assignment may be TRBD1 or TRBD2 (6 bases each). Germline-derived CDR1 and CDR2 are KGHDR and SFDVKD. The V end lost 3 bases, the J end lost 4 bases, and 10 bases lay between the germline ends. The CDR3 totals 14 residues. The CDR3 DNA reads TGTGCCACCAGTGATACCGGGGGCGCAGATACGCAGTATTTT. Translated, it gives CATSDTGGADTQYF.

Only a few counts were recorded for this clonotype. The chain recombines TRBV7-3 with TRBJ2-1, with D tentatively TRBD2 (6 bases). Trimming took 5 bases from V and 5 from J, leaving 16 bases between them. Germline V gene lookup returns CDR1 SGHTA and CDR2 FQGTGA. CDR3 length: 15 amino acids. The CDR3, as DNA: TGTGCCAGCAGCCCCAGCGGGCGAGACCACAATGAGCAGTTCTTC. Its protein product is CASSPSGRDHNEQFF. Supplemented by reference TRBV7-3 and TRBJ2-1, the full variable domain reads GAGVSQTPSNKVTEKGKYVELRCDPISGHTALYWYRQSLGQGPEFLIYFQGTGAADDSGLPNDRFFAVRPEGSVSTLKIQRTERGDSAVYLCASSPSGRDHNEQFFGPGTRLTVL.

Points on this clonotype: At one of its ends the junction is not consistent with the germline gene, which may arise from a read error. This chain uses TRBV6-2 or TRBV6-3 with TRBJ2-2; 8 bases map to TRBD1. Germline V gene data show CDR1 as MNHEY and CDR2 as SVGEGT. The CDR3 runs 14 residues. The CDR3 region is CASNYRGYTGELFF. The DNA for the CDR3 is TGTGCCAGCAATTACAGGGGGTACACCGGGGAGCTGTTTTTT.

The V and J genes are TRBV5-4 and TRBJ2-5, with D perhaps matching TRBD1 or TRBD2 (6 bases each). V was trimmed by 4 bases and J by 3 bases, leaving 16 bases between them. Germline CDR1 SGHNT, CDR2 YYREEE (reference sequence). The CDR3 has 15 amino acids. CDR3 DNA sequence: TGTGCCAGCAGCAGGACTACAGGGTTGGAAGAGACCCAGTACTTC. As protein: CASSRTTGLEETQYF.

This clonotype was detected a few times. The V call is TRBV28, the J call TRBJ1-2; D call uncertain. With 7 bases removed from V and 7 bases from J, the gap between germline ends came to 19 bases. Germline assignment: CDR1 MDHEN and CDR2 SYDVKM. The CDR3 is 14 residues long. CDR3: CASIPGGEDGGYTF. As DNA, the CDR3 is TGTGCCAGCATCCCCGGCGGCGAGGACGGTGGCTACACCTTC.

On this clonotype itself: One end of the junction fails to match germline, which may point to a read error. The DNA for the CDR3 is TGCTGTGCTAGAGAAACCGGGACAGGGCCCTCCTACGAGCAGTACTTC. Amino acids: CCARETGTGPSYEQYF. The V call is TRBV20-1, the J call TRBJ2-7; TRBD1 aligns across 9 bases. This CDR3 has 16 amino acids. CDR1 is DFQATT and CDR2 is SNEGSKA in the germline V gene (reference sequence).

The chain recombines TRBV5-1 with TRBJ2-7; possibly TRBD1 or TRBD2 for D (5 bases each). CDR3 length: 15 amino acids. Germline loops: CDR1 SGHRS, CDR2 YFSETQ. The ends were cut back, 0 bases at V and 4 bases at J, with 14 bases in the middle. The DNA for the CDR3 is TGCGCCAGCAGCTTGGGGGACGGATCGGGGTACGAGCAGTACGTC. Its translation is CASSLGDGSGYEQYV.

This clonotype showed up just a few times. CDR3 residues: CSARPAQFGELFF. CDR3 sequence (DNA): TGCAGTGCTAGACCGGCCCAGTTCGGGGAGCTGTTTTTT. This rearrangement joins TRBV20-1 to TRBJ2-2; D remains ambiguous. CDR1 and CDR2 from the germline V gene are DFQATT and SNEGSKA (reference sequence). There are 13 residues in the CDR3. The V end lost 2 bases, the J end lost 7 bases, and 11 bases lay between the germline ends.

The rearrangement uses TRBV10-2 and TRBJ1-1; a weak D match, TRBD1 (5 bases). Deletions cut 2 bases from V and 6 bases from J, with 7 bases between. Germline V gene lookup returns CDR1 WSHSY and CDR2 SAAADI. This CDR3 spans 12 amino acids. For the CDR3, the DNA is TGCGCCAGCAGTGAGGGGGCGCCTGAAGCTTTCTTT. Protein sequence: CASSEGAPEAFF.

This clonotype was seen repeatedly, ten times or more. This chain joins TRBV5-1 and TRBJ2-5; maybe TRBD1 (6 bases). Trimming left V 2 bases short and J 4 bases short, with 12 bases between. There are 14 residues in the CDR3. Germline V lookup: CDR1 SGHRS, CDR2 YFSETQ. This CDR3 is CASSLWGPGETQYF. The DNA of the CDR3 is TGCGCCAGCAGCTTATGGGGGCCCGGAGAGACCCAGTACTTC. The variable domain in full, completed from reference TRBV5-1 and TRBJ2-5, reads KAGVTQTPRYLIKTRGQQVTLSCSPISGHRSVSWYQQTPGQGLQFLFEYFSETQRNKGNFPGRFSGRQFSNSRSEMNVSTLELGDSALYLCASSLWGPGETQYFGPGTRLLVL.

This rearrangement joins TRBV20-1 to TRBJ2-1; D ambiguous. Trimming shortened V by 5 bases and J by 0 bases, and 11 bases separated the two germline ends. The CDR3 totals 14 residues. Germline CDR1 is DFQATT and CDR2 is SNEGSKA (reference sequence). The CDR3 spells CSAPDMSSYNEQFF. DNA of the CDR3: TGCAGTGCTCCAGATATGAGCTCCTACAATGAGCAGTTCTTC.

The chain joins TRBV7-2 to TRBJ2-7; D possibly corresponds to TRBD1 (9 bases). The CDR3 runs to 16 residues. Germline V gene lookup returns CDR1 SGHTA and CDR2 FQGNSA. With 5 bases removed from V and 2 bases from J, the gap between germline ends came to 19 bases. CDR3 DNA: TGTGCCAGCAGCCCCCGCGGGGGGACAGGGACCTACGAGCAGTACTTC. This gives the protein CASSPRGGTGTYEQYF. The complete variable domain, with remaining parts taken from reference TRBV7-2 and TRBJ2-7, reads GAGVSQSPSNKVTEKGKDVELRCDPISGHTALYWYRQSLGQGLEFLIYFQGNSAPDKSGLPSDRFSAERTGGSVSTLTIQRTQQEDSAVYLCASSPRGGTGTYEQYFGPGTRLTVT.

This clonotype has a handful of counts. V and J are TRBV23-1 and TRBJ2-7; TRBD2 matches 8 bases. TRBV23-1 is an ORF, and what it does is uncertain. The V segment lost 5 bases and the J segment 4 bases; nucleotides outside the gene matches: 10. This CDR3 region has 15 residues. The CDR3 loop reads CASSEGGGSGYEQYV. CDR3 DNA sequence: TGCGCCAGCAGTGAGGGCGGGGGGTCGGGTTACGAGCAGTACGTC.